This TCR beta chain comes out of a study of shared clonotypes between healthy human individuals. An even split of each subset's genomic DNA across several immunoSEQ plates was performed. Generated by immunoSEQ multiplex PCR, the TCRdb table keeps only in-frame clones and is missing some. The sample records about 590,000 clones, nearly 97% being singletons. As for this clone: No antigen is known for it.

CD8 cells classed as naive were CD45RO-negative and positively selected for CCR7, excluding terminally differentiated effector memory CD45RA+ cells. The study's findings and limits: The donor pool, a small one, limited the genetic and exposure-history diversity represented.

The CDR3 covers 15 residues. Germline V lookup: CDR1 SEHNR, CDR2 FQNEAQ (reference sequence). The V segment lost 3 bases and the J segment 5 bases; nucleotides outside the gene matches: 8. Sequencing was performed on naive CD8+ T cells sorted from blood. V is TRBV7-9 and J is TRBJ1-1, with 8 bases lining up with TRBD1. The receptor was derived from a woman under 40 in good health. CDR3: CASSFGQGFFTEAFF. The CDR3 coding sequence is TGTGCCAGCAGCTTTGGACAGGGCTTTTTTACTGAAGCTTTCTTT. Full variable domain (rest looked up from reference TRBV7-9 and TRBJ1-1): DTGVSQNPRHKITKRGQNVTFRCDPISEHNRLYWYRQTLGQGPEFLTYFQNEAQLEKSRLLSDRFSAERPKGSFSTLEIQRTEQGDSAMYLCASSFGQGFFTEAFFGQGTRLTVV.